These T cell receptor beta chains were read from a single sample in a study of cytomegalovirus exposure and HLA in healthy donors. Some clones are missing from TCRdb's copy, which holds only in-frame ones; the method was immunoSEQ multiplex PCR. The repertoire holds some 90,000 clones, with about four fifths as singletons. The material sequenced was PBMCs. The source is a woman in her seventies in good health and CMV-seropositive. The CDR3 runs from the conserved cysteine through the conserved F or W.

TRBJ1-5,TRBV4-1,CASSQELNGGQPQHF
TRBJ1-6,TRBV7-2,CASSLQTDYNSPLHF
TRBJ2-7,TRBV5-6,CASSSLAGAGGYEQYF
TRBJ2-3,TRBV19,CATKMASTDTQYF
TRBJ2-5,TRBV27,CASKTLAVQETQYF
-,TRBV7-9,CASSPPAGPYEQYF
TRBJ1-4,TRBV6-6,CASSSQGADEKLFF
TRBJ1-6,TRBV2,CASSDSSLSAPSEPLHF
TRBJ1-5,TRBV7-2,CASGAPDTNQPQHF
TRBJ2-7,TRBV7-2,CASSLAGDYEQYF
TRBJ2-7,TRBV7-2,CASSPPLQSYEQYF
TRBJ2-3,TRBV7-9,CASSLALAGAGDTQYF
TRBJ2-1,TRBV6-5,CASRIQGAYNEQFF
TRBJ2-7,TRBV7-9,CSSSQTSRSEQYF
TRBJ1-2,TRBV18,CASSPGPGQPYTF
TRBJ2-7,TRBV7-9,CASSTGGSHYEQYF
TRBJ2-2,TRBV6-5,CASQMDRESGELFF
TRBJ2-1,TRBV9,CASSVEGLAGHNEQFF
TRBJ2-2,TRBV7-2,CASSLGWASLQTGELFF
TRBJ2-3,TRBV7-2,CASSARRTGGIDTQYF
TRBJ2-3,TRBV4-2,CASSQLGGSTDTQYF
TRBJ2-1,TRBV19,CASSRRESSYNEQFF
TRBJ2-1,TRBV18,CASSPLPAGDRYNEQFF
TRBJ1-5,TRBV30,CAWSGQGTEPQHF
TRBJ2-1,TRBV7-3,CASSPDSGRANEQFF
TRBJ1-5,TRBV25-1,CASSAGVQPQHF
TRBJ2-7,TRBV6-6,CANGGSPNEQYF
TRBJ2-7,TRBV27,CASSPVAGGGEQYF
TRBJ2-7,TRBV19,CASSIDRLRAEQYF
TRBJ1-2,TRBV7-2,CASSLRSPGQGRGYGYTF
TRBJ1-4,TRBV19,CASQKNRGDFEKLFF
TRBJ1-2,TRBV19,CASSITTGGAGKGYTF
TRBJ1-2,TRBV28,CASSPRDRGDGYTF